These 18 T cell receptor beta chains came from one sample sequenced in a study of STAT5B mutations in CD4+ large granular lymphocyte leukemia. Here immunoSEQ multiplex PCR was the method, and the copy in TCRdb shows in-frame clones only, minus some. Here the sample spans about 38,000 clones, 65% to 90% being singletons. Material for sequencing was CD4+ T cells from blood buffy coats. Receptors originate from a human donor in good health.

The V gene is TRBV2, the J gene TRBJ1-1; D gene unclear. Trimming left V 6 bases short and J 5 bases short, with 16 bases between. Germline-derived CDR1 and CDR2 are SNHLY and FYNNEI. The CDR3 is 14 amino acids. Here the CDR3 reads CASRDGVRRTEAFF. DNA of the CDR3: TGTGCCAGCAGAGACGGCGTGAGACGGACTGAAGCTTTCTTT.

The CDR3 region has the DNA TGTGCCAGCAGCTTAACTAGCGCCGCGGAGGCGCAGTATTTT. It encodes CASSLTSAAEAQYF. The chain links TRBV7-2 to TRBJ2-3; 7 bases line up with TRBD2. The V gene's germline CDR1 is SGHTA and CDR2 FQGNSA. Trimming removed 2 bases from V and 10 bases from J; junction bases left unmatched: 9. This CDR3 is 14 amino acids long.

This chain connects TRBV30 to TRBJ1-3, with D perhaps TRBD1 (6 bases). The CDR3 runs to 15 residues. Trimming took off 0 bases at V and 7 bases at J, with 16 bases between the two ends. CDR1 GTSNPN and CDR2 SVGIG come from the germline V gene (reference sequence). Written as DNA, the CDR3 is TGTGCCTGGAGTGTTGGCCTTCAAGGGGGGAACACCATATATTTT. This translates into CAWSVGLQGGNTIYF.

CDR3 loop: CASSRVGTAFYEQYF. The CDR3 coding sequence is TGTGCCAGCTCTCGAGTGGGGACGGCCTTCTACGAGCAGTACTTC. The V and J genes are TRBV18 and TRBJ2-7, with D possibly being TRBD1 or TRBD2 (5 bases each). This CDR3 is 15 amino acids long. The V and J ends lost 6 bases and 3 bases respectively, with 18 bases between them. Germline V gene lookup returns CDR1 KGHSH and CDR2 LQKENI.

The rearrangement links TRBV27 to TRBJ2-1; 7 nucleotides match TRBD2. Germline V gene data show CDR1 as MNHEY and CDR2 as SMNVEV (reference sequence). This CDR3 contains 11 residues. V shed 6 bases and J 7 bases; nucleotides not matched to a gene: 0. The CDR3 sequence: CASRLANEQFF. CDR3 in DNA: TGTGCCAGCAGACTAGCGAATGAGCAGTTCTTC.

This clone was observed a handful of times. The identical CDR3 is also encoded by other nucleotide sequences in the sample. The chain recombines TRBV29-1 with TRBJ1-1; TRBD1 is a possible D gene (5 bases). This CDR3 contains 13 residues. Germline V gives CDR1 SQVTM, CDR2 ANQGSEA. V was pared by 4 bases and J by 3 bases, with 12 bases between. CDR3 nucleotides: TGCAGCGTTGCATGGGGGATTGACACTGAAGCTTTCTTT. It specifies CSVAWGIDTEAFF.

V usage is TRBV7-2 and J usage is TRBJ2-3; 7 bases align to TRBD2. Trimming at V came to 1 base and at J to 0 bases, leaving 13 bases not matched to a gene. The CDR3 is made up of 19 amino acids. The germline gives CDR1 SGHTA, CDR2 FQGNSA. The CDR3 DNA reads TGTGCCAGCAGCTTAGACCGCCGTATCGGGACTACTAGCACAGATACGCAGTATTTT. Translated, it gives CASSLDRRIGTTSTDTQYF.

The CDR3: CASSSGQGHGYTF. CDR3 bases: TGTGCCAGCAGCTCAGGACAGGGGCACGGCTACACCTTC. This rearrangement joins TRBV7-2 to TRBJ1-2; 9 bases are a match to TRBD1. V trimming: 4 bases; J trimming: 8 bases; junction bases outside the gene matches: 5. CDR1 is SGHTA and CDR2 is FQGNSA in the germline V gene. The length of the CDR3 is 13 residues.

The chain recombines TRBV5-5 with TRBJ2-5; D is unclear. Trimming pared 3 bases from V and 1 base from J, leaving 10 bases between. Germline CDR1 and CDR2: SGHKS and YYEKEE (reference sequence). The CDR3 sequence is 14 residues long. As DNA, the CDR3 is TGTGCCAGCAGCTCCGAATGGGTCCAAGAGACCCAGTACTTC. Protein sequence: CASSSEWVQETQYF.

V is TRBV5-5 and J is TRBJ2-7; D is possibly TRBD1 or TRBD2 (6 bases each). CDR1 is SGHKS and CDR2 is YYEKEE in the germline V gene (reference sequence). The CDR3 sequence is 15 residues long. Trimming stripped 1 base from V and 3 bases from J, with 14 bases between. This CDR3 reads CASSLPGALGYEQYF. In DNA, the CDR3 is TGTGCCAGCAGCTTGCCGGGGGCGCTTGGCTACGAGCAGTACTTC.

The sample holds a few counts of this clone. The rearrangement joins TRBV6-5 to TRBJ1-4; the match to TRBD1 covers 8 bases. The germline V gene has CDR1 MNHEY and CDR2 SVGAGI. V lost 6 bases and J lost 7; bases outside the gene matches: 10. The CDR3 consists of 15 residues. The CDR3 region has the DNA TGTGCCAGCAGATCACCGGGACAGGCAGCTGAAAAACTGTTTTTT. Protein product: CASRSPGQAAEKLFF.

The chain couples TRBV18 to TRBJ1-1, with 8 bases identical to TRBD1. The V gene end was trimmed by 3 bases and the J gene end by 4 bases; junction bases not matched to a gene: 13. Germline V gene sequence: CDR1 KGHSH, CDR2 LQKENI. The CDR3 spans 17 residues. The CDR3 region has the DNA TGTGCCAGCTCACCCGTTGTCCCGGGACAGGTAGGCACTGAAGCTTTCTTT. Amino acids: CASSPVVPGQVGTEAFF.

CDR3 nucleotide sequence: TGCGCCAGCAGCTTGGCGACTAGTGGTGGAGATACGCAGTATTTT. Translation gives CASSLATSGGDTQYF. The J gene is TRBJ2-3, the V gene TRBV5-1; D is possibly TRBD2 (6 bases). This CDR3 has 15 amino acids. Germline V gene data show CDR1 as SGHRS and CDR2 as YFSETQ. V was trimmed by 0 bases and J by 5 bases, leaving 13 bases between them.

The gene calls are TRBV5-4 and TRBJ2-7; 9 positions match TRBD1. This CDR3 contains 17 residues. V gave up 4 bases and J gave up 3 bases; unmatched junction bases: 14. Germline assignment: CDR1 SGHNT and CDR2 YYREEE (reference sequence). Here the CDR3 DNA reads TGTGCCAGCAGCAGGATAGGAGGGACAGGGAATAACTACGAGCAGTACTTC. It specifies CASSRIGGTGNNYEQYF.

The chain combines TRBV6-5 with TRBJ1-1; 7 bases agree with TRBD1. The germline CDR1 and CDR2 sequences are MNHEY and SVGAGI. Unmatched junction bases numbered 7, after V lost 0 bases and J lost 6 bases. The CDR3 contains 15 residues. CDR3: CASSYSAGGDPEAFF. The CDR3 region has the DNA TGTGCCAGCAGTTACTCGGCAGGGGGGGACCCTGAAGCTTTCTTT.

In DNA form, the CDR3 reads TGTGCCACCCCATGGGGTAGCGGGTTCCCTTACCAAGAGACCCAGTACTTC. It translates to CATPWGSGFPYQETQYF. V and J are TRBV10-3 and TRBJ2-5; 7 bases agree with TRBD2. V dropped 10 bases and J dropped 0; count of bases not matched to a gene: 17. The CDR3 covers 17 residues. Germline lookup yields CDR1 ENHRY and CDR2 SYGVKD.

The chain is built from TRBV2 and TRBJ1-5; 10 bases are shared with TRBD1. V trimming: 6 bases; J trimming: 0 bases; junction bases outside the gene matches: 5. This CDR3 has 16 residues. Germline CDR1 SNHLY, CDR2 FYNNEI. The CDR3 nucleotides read TGTGCCAGCAGGAGGGACAGGGGATATAGCAATCAGCCCCAGCATTTT. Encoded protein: CASRRDRGYSNQPQHF.

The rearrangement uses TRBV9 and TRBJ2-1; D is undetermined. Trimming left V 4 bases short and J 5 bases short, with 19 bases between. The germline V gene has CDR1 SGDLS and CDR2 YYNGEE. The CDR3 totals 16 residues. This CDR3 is CASSLTPTPLHNEQFF. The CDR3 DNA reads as TGTGCCAGCAGCCTAACGCCAACCCCCCTCCACAATGAGCAGTTCTTC.